This paragraph covers one TCR beta chain sequence. Its cognate antigen has yet to be identified. A read error may explain this, as a much larger clone is one base away. The sample originates from a study of neurological immune-mediated disorders (dated by TCRdb to between 2018 and 2021). About the study as a whole: Among the approximately 35 multiple sclerosis patients, roughly 31 had relapsing-remitting MS and 3 had secondary progressive MS. Alongside PBMC samples, the set of 106 TCR-beta libraries contained longitudinal samples, technical triplicates, and paired CD4+ and CD8+ T-cell subsets that had been sorted. The cohort comprised some 71 subjects: 14 HAM/TSP patients, some 34 multiple sclerosis patients and approximately 20 healthy controls. Peripheral blood TCR-beta repertoires from patients with HTLV-I-associated myelopathy (HAM/TSP), patients with multiple sclerosis, and healthy controls were compared in the study using UMI-based sequencing. Study-level results and caveats: TCR clonal expansion was greatest in HAM/TSP patients and smallest in MS patients, who ranked below even healthy controls. In phylogenetic analysis, the repertoires of 18 of 34 MS patients grouped into a cluster of related CDR3 sequences, which suggests a possible signature at the repertoire level. No identical CDR3 amino acid sequences were shared among expanded clones across subjects, suggesting private TCR-beta repertoires in all groups. No clinical or MRI features were associated with the MS cluster, and the authors said that larger cohorts are needed.

For the unsorted PBMC libraries, 2 million PBMCs were stored in RNAlater at -80 degrees C until RNA extraction and were used to generate the libraries. Multiple sclerosis patients were enrolled in a US clinical protocol evaluating disease progression by magnetic resonance imaging. PBMCs were separated from peripheral blood using Ficoll-Hypaque density gradient centrifugation and then cryopreserved in liquid nitrogen. cDNA was synthesized by template-switch 5'RACE using a primer carrying a 10-nucleotide random unique molecular identifier by which each TCR transcript was tagged. Each sequencing run produced over 160 million TCR-beta sequences covering 15-18 subjects. Total RNA was extracted with the RNeasy kit. TCR-beta VDJ regions were amplified with primers for the TCR constant region and the 5'RACE anchor, using the KAPA Real-time Library Amplification kit. A first PCR added sample indexes and Illumina adaptors, after which a second PCR increased the library yield. The roughly 650 bp TCR product was size-selected on a 2% E-gel SizeSelection system after Ampure bead purification. Library quality was checked on a Bioanalyzer, concentration was measured with Qubit, and libraries were quantified with the Kapa Library Quantification kit before pooling. Libraries were sequenced paired-end 2 x 150 bp on an Illumina HiSeq 2500. To increase sequence diversity, 25-30% phiX was spiked into each library pool. Regarding the original processing steps: Quality-filtered reads were processed with the UMI-based MiGEC pipeline, which removed over 75% of raw TCR sequences during error correction. IMGT germline references were used for aligning VDJ genes, and each clonotype was defined as a unique CDR3 amino acid sequence together with its V-J genes. Clonal expansion, Shannon diversity, and CDR3 relatedness (CalcPairwiseDistances, ClusterSamples) were evaluated with VDJtools, and phylogenetic trees were built with CLCbio workbench. Using coefficient-of-variation modelling across technical triplicates, the study counted a clone as expanded if it had at least 8 unique UMIs. Using fastp trimming at Q25 and MiXCR clonotype assembly, TCRdb reanalyzed the public sequencing data and kept in-frame beta chains. Rows matching on CDR3 protein sequence are summarized as one entry with the most common DNA and genes. Here the V and J calls rest on TCRdb's processing, not on the authors' analysis. Recorded for this sample are 110,000 or so distinct CDR3 sequences; roughly 3.2% of them occurred a single time. Of the sample, about 1.2% falls within the top ten clones.

Reading from cysteine to phenylalanine, the CDR3 counts 15 amino acids. Kept here is only the CDR3 DNA, which spans 45 bases and is read in frame from base 1. CDR1 and CDR2, per the germline V gene (reference sequence), are DFQATT and SNEGSKA. Sequenced sample: PBMCs. This sequence originates from a woman aged 25-40 years with multiple sclerosis. The chain is made from TRBV20-1 and TRBJ1-6; tentative D gene TRBD1, with 5 bases matching. The CDR3 here reads CSARAPGSYNSPLNF. The bases are TGCAGTGCCAGGGCCCCTGGCTCCTATAATTCACCCCTCAACTTT.